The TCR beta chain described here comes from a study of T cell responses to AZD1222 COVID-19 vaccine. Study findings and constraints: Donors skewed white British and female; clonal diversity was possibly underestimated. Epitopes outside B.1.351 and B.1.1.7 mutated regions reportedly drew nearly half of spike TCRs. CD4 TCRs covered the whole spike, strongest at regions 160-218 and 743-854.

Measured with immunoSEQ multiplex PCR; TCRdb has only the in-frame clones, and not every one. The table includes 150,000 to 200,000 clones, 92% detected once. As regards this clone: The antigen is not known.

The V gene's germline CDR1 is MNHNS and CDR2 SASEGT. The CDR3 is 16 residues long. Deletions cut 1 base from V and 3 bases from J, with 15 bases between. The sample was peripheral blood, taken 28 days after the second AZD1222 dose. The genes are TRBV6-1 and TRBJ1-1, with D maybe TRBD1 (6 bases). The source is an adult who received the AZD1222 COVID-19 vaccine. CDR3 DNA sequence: TGTGCCAGCAGTGAAGAGGGGGTTATATGGGACACTGAAGCTTTCTTT. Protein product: CASSEEGVIWDTEAFF.